This entry lists 23 T cell receptor beta chains sequenced from one sample in a study of regulatory T cells in long-lasting Graves disease. The time point: newly diagnosed GD, antithyroid drugs for less than 3 months. Scientists built the TCR library using RNA that was extracted from PBMCs. Investigators prepared the TCR beta libraries by applying iRepertoire HTBI primers and Arm-PCR of CDR3 regions. Each CDR3 protein is one row after TCRdb ran MiXCR on the multiplex PCR reads. The data contain around 500,000 distinct CDR3 sequences, roughly 13% of them singletons. The sample was also reused in another study, on T cells in Graves' hyperthyroidism and ophthalmopathy.

The source material was peripheral blood mononuclear cells (PBMCs), sampled at new diagnosis, from a patient treated with antithyroid drugs. Every receptor here comes from a man aged 25 to 45 with Graves disease.

Concerning this clonotype itself: The conserved final phenylalanine or tryptophan is absent from the CDR3, which likely points to a read error. The DNA is left out, because the CDR3 cannot be placed on it with certainty; the CDR3 is given as TCRdb lists it. The chain uses TRBV27 and TRBJ1-2. Per the germline V gene, CDR1 is MNHEY and CDR2 is SMNVEV (reference sequence). The CDR3 length equals 9 residues, ends included. CDR3 sequence reads: CASRPSTPP.

At least ten counts were recorded for this clonotype. The rearrangement joins TRBV29-1 to TRBJ2-1, with D hard to call. Germline CDR1 SQVTM, CDR2 ANQGSEA. V was clipped by 4 bases and J by 0 bases, with 7 bases between them. The CDR3 consists of 13 residues. The CDR3 loop is CSVGPSSYNEQFF. The CDR3 DNA is TGCAGCGTTGGACCGAGCTCCTACAATGAGCAGTTCTTC.

This clonotype was counted ten times or more. This chain uses TRBV7-3 with TRBJ1-1, with a tentative D call TRBD1 (5 bases). The germline gives CDR1 SGHTA, CDR2 FQGTGA. The CDR3 has 13 amino acids. The V end was cut by 4 bases, the J end by 3 bases, with 9 bases between. In nucleotides, the CDR3 is TGTGCCAGCAGCTCACAGGAGTACACTGAAGCTTTCTTT. Residues: CASSSQEYTEAFF.

This clonotype was recorded many times. The rearrangement links TRBV10-1 to TRBJ2-3, with D tentatively TRBD2 (5 bases). The V gene lost 4 bases and the J gene lost 1 base, with 12 bases spanning the gap. Per the germline V gene, CDR1 is WNHNN and CDR2 is SYGVQD (reference sequence). The CDR3 length is 15 residues. The CDR3 region has the DNA TGCGCCAGCAGTGGGTATGGTAGCGGCACAGATACGCAGTATTTT. Encoded protein: CASSGYGSGTDTQYF.

This clonotype was recorded many times. The rearrangement links TRBV12-3 or TRBV12-4 to TRBJ2-7; 8 positions agree with TRBD1. The CDR3 totals 15 residues. The V and J ends lost 3 bases and 5 bases, in that order; junction bases with no gene match: 9. CDR3 protein: CASSFRQGSLHEQYF. The CDR3 coding sequence is TGTGCCAGCAGTTTTAGACAGGGGTCGTTGCACGAGCAGTACTTC.

The chain uses TRBV29-1 and TRBJ2-5, with a possible D match to TRBD2 (6 bases). With 3 bases removed from V and 2 bases from J, the gap between germline ends came to 13 bases. The CDR3 consists of 14 residues. Germline V lookup: CDR1 SQVTM, CDR2 ANQGSEA. The CDR3 DNA follows: TGCAGCGTTGAGGGGGGAAGGGGACAAGAGACCCAGTACTTC. Its protein is CSVEGGRGQETQYF.

V usage is TRBV6-1 and J usage is TRBJ2-1; possible D gene TRBD2, 5 bases. CDR1 and CDR2 (germline): MNHNS, SASEGT. V lost 5 bases and J lost 9, with 11 bases in between. The CDR3 sequence is 12 residues long. CDR3 region: CASSRAAGEQFF. The CDR3 nucleotides read TGTGCCAGCAGTCGCGCCGCGGGTGAGCAGTTCTTC.

In nucleotides, the CDR3 is TGCAGCGTTGATGGGGGTGGGCCACAAGAGACCCAGTACTTC. Its translation is CSVDGGGPQETQYF. The gene calls are TRBV29-1 and TRBJ2-5; D assignment may be TRBD1 or TRBD2 (5 bases each). CDR3 size: 14 residues. Germline V CDR1 and CDR2: SQVTM, ANQGSEA. Deletions cut 3 bases from V and 2 bases from J, with 13 bases between.

This clonotype was detected ten times or more. This rearrangement joins TRBV12-3 or TRBV12-4 to TRBJ2-1; D is uncertain. This CDR3 has 16 residues. Trimming left V 5 bases short and J 6 bases short, with 20 bases between. The CDR3 sequence: CASSTILESRGNEQFF. The CDR3 coding sequence is TGTGCCAGCAGTACTATCCTAGAATCTCGTGGCAATGAGCAGTTCTTC.

This clonotype was detected many times. The chain has TRBV20-1 and TRBJ2-2; tentative D call: TRBD2 (6 bases). V shed 3 bases and J shed 4 bases, with 12 bases lying between them. The germline CDR1 and CDR2 sequences are DFQATT and SNEGSKA (reference sequence). The CDR3 is made up of 14 amino acids. CDR3 coding DNA: TGCAGTGCTAGTTACGGGAGCGGCACCGGGGAGCTGTTTTTT. It is translated as CSASYGSGTGELFF.

The CDR3 loop reads CASTPGTVYGYTF. In DNA, the CDR3 is TGTGCCAGCACCCCGGGGACAGTCTATGGCTACACCTTC. The chain is built from TRBV12-3 or TRBV12-4 and TRBJ1-2, with 7 nucleotides matching TRBD1. The CDR3 is made up of 13 amino acids. The J segment lost 4 bases and the V segment lost 7 bases, leaving 6 bases of the junction unmatched.

This clonotype was picked up many times. The CDR3 protein is CASSSVMRGYGYTF. In DNA, the CDR3 is TGCGCCAGCAGCTCCGTGATGAGGGGGTATGGCTACACCTTC. The chain combines TRBV5-1 with TRBJ1-2, with a tentative D call TRBD1 (6 bases). V was pared by 3 bases and J by 5 bases, with 14 bases between. In germline, CDR1 is SGHRS, CDR2 YFSETQ. CDR3 size: 14 residues.

In this sample, this clonotype turned up many times. CDR3: CASSESRFYLYNEQFF. The CDR3 DNA follows: TGTGCCAGCAGTGAATCGCGGTTCTATCTCTACAATGAGCAGTTCTTC. This chain connects TRBV25-1 to TRBJ2-1, with no clear D. The V end was cut by 1 base, the J end by 3 bases, with 13 bases between. Per the germline V gene, CDR1 is MGHDK and CDR2 is SYGVNS. There are 16 residues in the CDR3.

This clonotype has ten or more counts. CDR3 in DNA: TGCAGCGTTGAAGGGGGACAGGGTTCCTACGAGCAGTACTTC. This gives the protein CSVEGGQGSYEQYF. The chain carries TRBV29-1 and TRBJ2-7; 9 bases fit TRBD1. V gave up 1 base and J gave up 1 base; unmatched junction bases: 2. CDR3 length: 14 residues. The germline CDR1 and CDR2 sequences are SQVTM and ANQGSEA.

This clonotype has a count of ten or more. The V and J genes are TRBV6-5 and TRBJ2-5; 7 positions agree with TRBD2. V was clipped by 2 bases and J by 3 bases; unmatched bases: 6. Germline CDR1 and CDR2: MNHEY and SVGAGI. The CDR3 is 15 amino acids. CDR3 region: CASSYERLAKETQYF. The CDR3 region has the DNA TGTGCCAGCAGTTACGAACGACTAGCAAAAGAGACCCAGTACTTC.

This clonotype was observed a few times. The chain employs TRBV19 and TRBJ2-6, with TRBD1 identical over 7 bases. The ends lost 2 bases at V and 2 bases at J; junction bases unmatched: 3. This CDR3 comprises 16 residues. Germline V gene lookup returns CDR1 LNHDA and CDR2 SQIVND (reference sequence). The CDR3 DNA is TGTGCCAGTAGTATACCGACAGGGACTGGGGCCAACGTCCTGACTTTC. It codes for CASSIPTGTGANVLTF.

This clonotype has a count of ten or more. The chain uses TRBV6-5 and TRBJ2-7; D call uncertain. V gave up 2 bases and J gave up 1 base, with 6 bases separating them. In germline, CDR1 is MNHEY, CDR2 SVGAGI. The CDR3 sequence is 13 residues long. DNA of the CDR3: TGTGCCAGCAGTTACCGGGTATCCTACGAGCAGTACTTC. It encodes CASSYRVSYEQYF.

The chain is built from TRBV5-4 and TRBJ2-7; a possible D gene is TRBD1 (5 bases). CDR3 length: 16 amino acids. The germline V gene encodes CDR1 SGHNT and CDR2 YYREEE (reference sequence). Trimming pared 2 bases from V and 1 base from J, leaving 16 bases between. In DNA, the CDR3 is TGTGCCAGCAGCTTCCCCTTGGGGCAGGGATCCTACGAGCAGTACTTC. Amino acid sequence: CASSFPLGQGSYEQYF.

This clonotype showed up many times. The V gene is TRBV20-1, the J gene TRBJ2-1; D remains ambiguous. Trimming removed 2 bases at V and 10 bases at J, with 3 bases between. The CDR3 contains 9 residues. Germline V gene data show CDR1 as DFQATT and CDR2 as SNEGSKA (reference sequence). CDR3 nucleotide sequence: TGCAGTGCTAGACTAGAGCAGTTCTTC. This gives the protein CSARLEQFF.

This clonotype has ten or more counts. CDR3 coding DNA: TGCAGCGTACACGGACAGACGAACACCGGGGAGCTGTTTTTT. Protein: CSVHGQTNTGELFF. The genes are TRBV29-1 and TRBJ2-2, with D possibly TRBD1 on 6 matching bases. V lost 6 bases to trimming and J lost 0 bases, with 11 bases between them. The CDR3 contains 14 residues. Germline CDR1 is SQVTM and CDR2 is ANQGSEA.

Worth noting for this clonotype: A much larger clone lies one base from this, so it may be a read error. As the CDR3 is not closed by the conserved phenylalanine or tryptophan, this likely results from a read error. The rearrangement links TRBV29-1 to TRBJ2-6, with unresolved D. V was trimmed by 1 base and J by 0 bases, leaving 7 bases between them. CDR1 and CDR2 (germline): SQVTM, ANQGSEA. The CDR3 has 15 amino acids. The CDR3 sequence is CSVEAPSSGANVLTL. CDR3 DNA: TGCAGCGTTGAAGCTCCCAGCTCTGGGGCCAACGTCCTGACTCTC.

This clonotype was seen only a few times. The chain is built from TRBV30 and TRBJ2-1, with 11 positions matching TRBD2. V lost 1 base to trimming and J lost 8 bases; unmatched junction nucleotides: 19. The CDR3 is made up of 19 amino acids. Germline CDR1 and CDR2: GTSNPN and SVGIG (reference sequence). CDR3 region: CAWSATRLILAGDHDEQFF. CDR3 DNA sequence: TGTGCCTGGAGTGCAACACGCCTCATACTAGCGGGAGATCACGATGAGCAGTTCTTC.

This clonotype turned up a few times. J is TRBJ1-4 and V is TRBV6-1, with unresolved D. The V end lost 6 bases, the J end lost 4 bases, and 12 bases lay between the germline ends. The CDR3 extends over 14 amino acids. Germline assignment: CDR1 MNHNS and CDR2 SASEGT. The CDR3 region is CASSPGELNEKLFF. The CDR3 bases are TGTGCCAGCAGCCCCGGGGAACTTAATGAAAAACTGTTTTTT.